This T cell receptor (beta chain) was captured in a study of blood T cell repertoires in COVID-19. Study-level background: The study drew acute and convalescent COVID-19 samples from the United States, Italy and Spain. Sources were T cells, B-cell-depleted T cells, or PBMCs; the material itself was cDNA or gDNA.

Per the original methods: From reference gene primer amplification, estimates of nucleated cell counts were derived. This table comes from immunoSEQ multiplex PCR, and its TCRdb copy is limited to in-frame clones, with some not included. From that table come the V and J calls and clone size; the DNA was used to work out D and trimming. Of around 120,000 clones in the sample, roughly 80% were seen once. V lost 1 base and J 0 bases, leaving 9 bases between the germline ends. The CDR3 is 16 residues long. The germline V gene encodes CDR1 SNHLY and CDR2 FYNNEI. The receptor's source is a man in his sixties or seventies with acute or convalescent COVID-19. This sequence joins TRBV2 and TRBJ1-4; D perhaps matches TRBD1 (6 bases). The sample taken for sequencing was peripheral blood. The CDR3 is CASSEGSGATNEKLFF. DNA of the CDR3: TGTGCCAGCAGTGAAGGCTCAGGGGCAACTAATGAAAAACTGTTTTTT.